In this sample, the clone carrying this TCR beta chain turned up a few times. Its specificity is not known. Through a sample-barcoded 5' primer and a J-beta primer mix, a second PCR was run for 7 to 11 cycles. Each of the cDNA molecules was tagged by a template-switch adaptor with 12 random nucleotides. CDR3-containing paired-end reads numbered at least 2.5 million in each sample. TCRdb independently ran MiXCR on the 5' RACE reads; one entry per CDR3 protein. The table includes over 950,000 distinct CDR3 sequences, roughly 47% detected once. The data stem from a study of blood T cells in healthy people across ages. Study-wide results and limits: In older individuals, TCR beta diversity per million T cells was lower, falling roughly linearly with age. In long-lived donors, naive CD4+ cell counts and diversity exceeded those of aged donors.

Source material: blood. The receptor comes from a woman in her fifties or sixties in good health.

The CDR3 region has the DNA TGTGCCACCAGCAGAGATTCCCACAGCTCCTACGAGCAGTACTTC. Translation gives CATSRDSHSSYEQYF. The rearrangement links TRBV15 to TRBJ2-7; the D is unclear. Between the trimmed V and J ends, which lost 0 bases and 0 bases, there was a span of 9 bases. Germline CDR1 reads LNHNV; CDR2 reads YYDKDF (reference sequence). The CDR3 runs 15 residues.